This T cell receptor beta chain was profiled in a study of cytomegalovirus exposure and HLA in healthy donors. PCR was performed using 60 Vbeta and 13 Jbeta primers. In the authors' workflow: Per a later analysis, the number of unique TCR beta chains was about 78 million, of which roughly 11 million were shared. Data came from immunoSEQ multiplex PCR; TCRdb stores just in-frame clones and leaves some out. The V and J calls and the clone size are those of that table, but D and trimming were determined from the DNA. Found here are under 100,000 clones, 60% to 85% of them singletons; the top ten hold 5.5% to 7%. This clone appeared a single time. The antigen remains undetermined. The length of the CDR3 is 16 residues. The germline V gene encodes CDR1 LNHNV and CDR2 YYDKDF (reference sequence). J gave up 0 bases and V 3 bases, and 5 bases lay outside the gene matches. Study-level points and caveats: Some highly shared sequence variants likely arose as a pipeline artifact. Most CMV-associated TCR beta chains were later found to appear HLA-restricted.

V usage is TRBV15 and J usage is TRBJ1-3; 7 positions agree with TRBD1. Sequenced material: PBMCs. This TCR came from a man between 18 and 29 years old in good health and CMV-seropositive. In DNA, the CDR3 is TGTGCCACCAGCAGCCGGGGACAGATCTCTGGAAACACCATATATTTT. Its protein is CATSSRGQISGNTIYF.